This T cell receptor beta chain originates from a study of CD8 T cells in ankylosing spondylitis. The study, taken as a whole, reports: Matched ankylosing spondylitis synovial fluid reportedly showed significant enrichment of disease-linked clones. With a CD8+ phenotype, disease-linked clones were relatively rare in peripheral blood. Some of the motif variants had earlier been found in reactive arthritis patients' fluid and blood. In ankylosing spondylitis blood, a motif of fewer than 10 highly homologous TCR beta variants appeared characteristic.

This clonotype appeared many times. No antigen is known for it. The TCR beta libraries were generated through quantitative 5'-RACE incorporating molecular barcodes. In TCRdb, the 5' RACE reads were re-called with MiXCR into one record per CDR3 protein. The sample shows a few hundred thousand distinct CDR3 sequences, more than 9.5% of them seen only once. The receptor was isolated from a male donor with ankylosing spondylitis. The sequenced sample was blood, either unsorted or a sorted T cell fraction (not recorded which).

The CDR3 loop reads CASSPRLADYNEQFF. The CDR3, as DNA: TGTGCCAGCAGCCCGCGACTAGCGGACTACAATGAGCAGTTCTTC. The V call is TRBV4-2, the J call TRBJ2-1, with 9 positions matching TRBD2. The V and J ends lost 4 bases and 3 bases, in that order; junction bases with no gene match: 4. The germline V gene has CDR1 LGHNA and CDR2 YNFKEQ. This CDR3 is built from 15 residues.